These 19 T cell receptor beta chains were sequenced from one sample in a study of T cells after yellow fever vaccination. Each CDR3 protein gets one entry after TCRdb re-called the 5' RACE reads with MiXCR. There are just under 600,000 distinct CDR3 sequences in the sample; around an eighth occur only once, and more than 13% lies in the top ten. The sample consisted of PBMCs, taken on the day of the yellow fever booster vaccination. The receptor set was obtained from a man younger than 45 who received the YFV17D yellow fever vaccine.

The rearrangement uses TRBV7-9 and TRBJ1-4, with D unclear. Trimming pared 5 bases from V and 5 bases from J, leaving 18 bases between. Germline-derived CDR1 and CDR2 are SEHNR and FQNEAQ (reference sequence). The CDR3 has 16 amino acids. This CDR3 is CASSPWPQHTNEKLFF. The CDR3 DNA reads TGTGCCAGCAGCCCCTGGCCCCAACATACGAATGAAAAACTGTTTTTT.

The V gene is TRBV2, the J gene TRBJ2-1, with 7 bases aligning to TRBD2. V gave up 5 bases and J gave up 0 bases; unmatched junction bases: 10. CDR3 length: 17 residues. Germline lookup yields CDR1 SNHLY and CDR2 FYNNEI. In DNA form, the CDR3 reads TGTGCCAGCAGTTACGTTTCGGGGGGTAGCTCCTACAATGAGCAGTTCTTC. As protein: CASSYVSGGSSYNEQFF.

This clonotype was counted a few times. The chain combines TRBV28 with TRBJ2-7; 11 bases line up with TRBD1. Losses at the gene ends were 6 bases for V and 8 bases for J; bases not matched to a gene: 15. CDR3 size: 16 residues. CDR1 MDHEN and CDR2 SYDVKM come from the germline V gene. CDR3 nucleotides: TGTGCCAGCAGACGCCCGCCGGGACAGGGGGGATCCAAGCAGTACTTC. As protein: CASRRPPGQGGSKQYF.

This sequence joins TRBV7-2 and TRBJ2-6; D gene uncertain. The V and J ends lost 1 base and 1 base respectively, with 8 bases between them. The CDR3 covers 16 residues. CDR1 is SGHTA, CDR2 FQGNSA, per germline. The CDR3 nucleotides read TGTGCCAGCAGCTTAGTCTTTCAATCTGGGGCCAACGTCCTGACTTTC. It codes for CASSLVFQSGANVLTF. The complete variable domain, with remaining parts taken from reference TRBV7-2 and TRBJ2-6, reads GAGVSQSPSNKVTEKGKDVELRCDPISGHTALYWYRQSLGQGLEFLIYFQGNSAPDKSGLPSDRFSAERTGGSVSTLTIQRTQQEDSAVYLCASSLVFQSGANVLTFGAGSRLTVL.

The chain couples TRBV12-3 or TRBV12-4 to TRBJ2-2; 10 bases agree with TRBD2. V trimming: 4 bases; J trimming: 3 bases; junction bases outside the gene matches: 2. The CDR3 contains 15 residues. CDR3 DNA sequence: TGTGCCAGCAGTTATAGCGGGAGGCACACCGGGGAGCTGTTTTTT. Its translation: CASSYSGRHTGELFF.

A single count supports this clonotype. This chain connects TRBV14 to TRBJ2-7; D unclear. V shed 0 bases and J shed 0 bases, with 6 bases lying between them. The CDR3 loop spans 14 amino acids. CDR1 is SGHDN, CDR2 FVKESK, per germline. The CDR3 nucleotides are TGTGCCAGCAGCCAAGATACCTACTCCTACGAGCAGTACTTC. As protein: CASSQDTYSYEQYF.

This clonotype showed up just a few times. Relative to the germline gene, one junction end is altered; a read error may explain this. The chain is built from TRBV7-2 and TRBJ2-7, with TRBD2 matching 11 bases. The CDR3 contains 12 residues. Germline V CDR1 and CDR2: SGHTA, FQGNSA. The CDR3 sequence is CASSSTSGDAHF. DNA for the CDR3: TGTGCCAGCAGCTCGACTAGCGGGGATGCTCACTTC.

This clonotype was detected a few times. J is TRBJ1-5 and V is TRBV19, with TRBD1 as a possible D gene (5 bases). This CDR3 has 15 amino acids. Germline CDR1 reads LNHDA; CDR2 reads SQIVND (reference sequence). Trimming removed 5 bases from V and 9 bases from J, with 20 bases in between. The CDR3 DNA sequence: TGTGCCAGTAGTGTCGGGGGAGCCGTAGGGTGGCCCCAGCATTTT. Amino acid sequence: CASSVGGAVGWPQHF.

The V gene is TRBV20-1, the J gene TRBJ2-7; 12 bases align to TRBD2. The CDR3 has 14 amino acids. Germline loops: CDR1 DFQATT, CDR2 SNEGSKA (reference sequence). J gave up 3 bases and V 6 bases, and 6 bases lay outside the gene matches. CDR3 coding DNA: TGCAGTGCCACAACGACTAGCGGGGGCTACGAGCAGTACTTC. It encodes CSATTTSGGYEQYF.

This clonotype has only a few counts. The chain's CDR3 is CASSPLPGNTIYF. CDR3 in DNA: TGTGCCAGCTCACCTCTCCCTGGAAACACCATATATTTT. The chain joins TRBV18 to TRBJ1-3; D uncertain. Deletions cut 3 bases from V and 2 bases from J, with 5 bases between. Germline loops: CDR1 KGHSH, CDR2 LQKENI. This CDR3 spans 13 amino acids.

The chain joins TRBV27 to TRBJ2-1, with 7 positions matching TRBD2. Germline-derived CDR1 and CDR2 are MNHEY and SMNVEV (reference sequence). The CDR3 contains 18 residues. Trimming cost V 5 bases and J 6 bases; bases outside gene matches: 19. CDR3 region: CASSNSLFVEVAGNEQFF. CDR3 bases: TGTGCCAGCAGTAATTCGCTCTTCGTGGAGGTAGCGGGCAATGAGCAGTTCTTC.

The V gene is TRBV12-3 or TRBV12-4, the J gene TRBJ2-7; D is uncertain. The CDR3 runs 12 residues. V was cut by 3 bases and J by 6 bases, with 9 bases left in between. This CDR3 is CASSFTGGEQYF. CDR3 nucleotide sequence: TGTGCCAGCAGTTTTACGGGCGGCGAGCAGTACTTC.

This clonotype was detected only a few times. This chain links TRBV29-1 with TRBJ2-1, with D perhaps matching TRBD2 (6 bases). CDR3 length equals 16 residues. CDR1 and CDR2 (germline): SQVTM, ANQGSEA. Trimming stripped 3 bases from V and 0 bases from J, with 15 bases between. The DNA for the CDR3 is TGCAGCGTTGATTTAGCGGAGGTCAGCTCCTACAATGAGCAGTTCTTC. Amino acids: CSVDLAEVSSYNEQFF.

The chain employs TRBV4-3 and TRBJ1-1, with D perhaps matching TRBD1 (6 bases). The germline V and J ends were trimmed by 1 base and 0 bases, with 12 bases remaining between them. Germline lookup yields CDR1 LGHNA and CDR2 YSLEER. CDR3 length: 16 amino acids. The CDR3 coding sequence is TGCGCCAGCAGCCAAGGGAGACAGGTCTTGAACACTGAAGCTTTCTTT. Amino acid sequence: CASSQGRQVLNTEAFF.

The rearrangement joins TRBV2 to TRBJ2-1; TRBD2 matches at 7 bases. Trimming removed 4 bases from V and 4 bases from J; junction bases left unmatched: 13. This CDR3 has 17 amino acids. Germline values: CDR1 SNHLY, CDR2 FYNNEI. This chain's CDR3 is CASSGIAGIDIYNEQFF. In DNA form, the CDR3 reads TGTGCCAGCAGTGGGATAGCGGGCATAGACATATACAATGAGCAGTTCTTC.

This clonotype was counted many times. This sequence joins TRBV7-3 and TRBJ2-7; 11 bases line up with TRBD1. From germline, CDR1 is SGHTA and CDR2 FQGTGA. V shed 4 bases and J 6 bases; nucleotides not matched to a gene: 2. This CDR3 region has 13 residues. CDR3: CASSSGTGGEQYF. CDR3 bases: TGTGCCAGCAGCTCCGGGACAGGGGGCGAGCAGTACTTC.

The count of this clonotype is one. At one end, the junction sequence differs from germline, possibly due to a read error. This sequence joins TRBV24-1 and TRBJ2-3; 13 bases map to TRBD2. This CDR3 comprises 16 residues. Per the germline V gene, CDR1 is KGHDR and CDR2 is SFDVKD. The CDR3: CSTSDGTSGGTDTQYF. The DNA of the CDR3 is TGTTCCACCAGTGATGGGACTAGCGGGGGCACAGATACGCAGTATTTT.

V and J are TRBV20-1 and TRBJ2-3; D is ambiguous. The CDR3 consists of 13 residues. Looked up from germline, CDR1 is DFQATT and CDR2 is SNEGSKA (reference sequence). Trimming cost V 3 bases and J 4 bases, with 11 bases left between them. The CDR3 DNA reads as TGCAGTGCTAGCATCGGCGTCCCAGATACGCAGTATTTT. It specifies CSASIGVPDTQYF.

The V call is TRBV24-1, the J call TRBJ2-1; 9 nucleotides agree with TRBD2. This CDR3 spans 17 amino acids. Losses at the gene ends were 0 bases for V and 1 base for J; bases not matched to a gene: 3. Germline V gene lookup returns CDR1 KGHDR and CDR2 SFDVKD. The CDR3 coding sequence is TGTGCCACCAGTGATTTGAGGCGGGAGGGGTCCTACAATGAGCAGTTCTTC. As protein: CATSDLRREGSYNEQFF.